The clone carrying this T cell receptor beta chain was counted once. The record originates from a study of blood T cell repertoires in COVID-19. Study summary: Acute-phase and convalescent COVID-19 samples originated in the United States, Italy and Spain. PBMCs, B-cell-depleted T cells, or T cells were the source of the cDNA or gDNA that made up the material.

As originally analysed: Amplification of reference gene primers provided the estimated nucleated cell counts. This table comes from immunoSEQ multiplex PCR, and its TCRdb copy is limited to in-frame clones, with some not included. From that table come the V and J calls and clone size; the DNA was used to work out D and trimming. Counted here are hundreds of thousands of clones, around 86% occurring once; the ten biggest clones make up approximately 1.4%. The CDR3 length is 15 residues. Germline loops: CDR1 SGHVS, CDR2 FQNEAQ. Trimming cost V 5 bases and J 7 bases, with 15 bases left between them. The chain uses TRBV7-8 and TRBJ1-6, with TRBD1 as a possible D gene (5 bases). The sample taken for sequencing was peripheral blood. The receptor was derived from a woman in her 30s with active or convalescent COVID-19. The DNA of the CDR3 is TGTGCCAGCAGCATGGCGGCAGGGAAAAATTCACCCCTCCACTTT. Translating it yields CASSMAAGKNSPLHF.